A single sample gave rise to the 29 T cell receptor beta chains below, sequenced in a study of T cell repertoires in cytomegalovirus infection. MiXCR, run by TCRdb on the reads, gives a single entry per CDR3 protein. This table has 680,000 or so distinct CDR3 sequences, under 40% appearing once. Sequencing was carried out using PBMCs. These TCRs come from a human donor in good health (CMV status not recorded). Some clones in this sample may be carry-over from other donors' samples.

This clonotype has at least ten counts. The chain combines TRBV7-8 with TRBJ1-1, with a possible D match to TRBD1 (6 bases). The CDR3 runs 15 residues. V lost 4 bases and J 5 bases, leaving 17 bases between the germline ends. Germline-derived CDR1 and CDR2 are SGHVS and FQNEAQ. CDR3: CASSSPRGSLTEAFF. The CDR3 nucleotides read TGTGCCAGCAGCTCCCCCAGGGGTTCTTTGACTGAAGCTTTCTTT.

In this sample, this clonotype turned up a few times. V gene TRBV28 combines with J gene TRBJ2-5, with 7 nucleotides matching TRBD1. This CDR3 contains 15 residues. Germline CDR1 is MDHEN and CDR2 is SYDVKM. The J segment lost 7 bases and the V segment lost 6 bases, leaving 14 bases of the junction unmatched. The CDR3 spells CASSWWTGEGRTQYF. CDR3 sequence (DNA): TGTGCCAGCAGCTGGTGGACAGGTGAAGGTCGGACCCAGTACTTC.

This clonotype was seen more than once but under ten times. The V and J genes are TRBV6-2 or TRBV6-3 and TRBJ1-2, with D maybe TRBD1 (6 bases). Germline V gene sequence: CDR1 MNHEY, CDR2 SVGEGT. The CDR3 length is 12 residues. V was clipped by 6 bases and J by 4 bases, with 9 bases between them. CDR3 nucleotides: TGTGCCAGCAGCCGGGACATCTATGGCTACACCTTC. Encoded protein: CASSRDIYGYTF.

This clonotype was recorded a few times. The chain couples TRBV20-1 to TRBJ2-7, with 9 bases aligning to TRBD2. The CDR3 spans 15 residues. CDR1 DFQATT and CDR2 SNEGSKA come from the germline V gene (reference sequence). The V gene end was trimmed by 0 bases and the J gene end by 4 bases; junction bases not matched to a gene: 7. CDR3 sequence (DNA): TGCAGTGCTAGAGATGTGAGCGGGGGGCAATACGAGCAGTACTTC. Translating it yields CSARDVSGGQYEQYF.

V usage is TRBV28 and J usage is TRBJ1-2, with 7 bases fitting TRBD1. Germline V gene sequence: CDR1 MDHEN, CDR2 SYDVKM. J lost 4 bases, V lost 5 bases, and 4 bases had no gene match. The CDR3 contains 13 residues. CDR3: CASSVTGLYGYTF. The DNA for the CDR3 is TGTGCCAGCAGTGTGACAGGGCTCTATGGCTACACCTTC.

The chain joins TRBV11-2 to TRBJ2-5, with D tentatively TRBD1 or TRBD2 (6 bases each). The CDR3 consists of 20 residues. Germline CDR1 and CDR2: SGHAT and FQNNGV. V dropped 0 bases and J dropped 1 base, with 24 bases sitting between them. The CDR3 loop reads CASSLDGFHSRDTLQETQYF. DNA for the CDR3: TGTGCCAGCAGCTTAGACGGGTTCCACTCGCGGGACACTCTCCAAGAGACCCAGTACTTC.

This chain connects TRBV10-3 to TRBJ2-1; tentatively, D is TRBD1 or TRBD2 (5 bases each). From germline, CDR1 is ENHRY and CDR2 SYGVKD. V shed 0 bases and J shed 2 bases, with 17 bases lying between them. The CDR3 is made up of 18 amino acids. Here the CDR3 DNA reads TGTGCCATCAGTGAGTCCGGCAGGGACGGGGTGACCTACAATGAGCAGTTCTTC. Translating gives CAISESGRDGVTYNEQFF.

The V gene is TRBV28, the J gene TRBJ1-5, with D perhaps matching TRBD1 (5 bases). The length of the CDR3 is 12 residues. Germline CDR1 is MDHEN and CDR2 is SYDVKM. Trimming stripped 6 bases from V and 9 bases from J, with 12 bases between. CDR3 coding DNA: TGTGCCAGCAGCCCAAGGGGAGGGCCCCAGCATTTT. It yields the protein CASSPRGGPQHF.

This clonotype was seen only a few times. The rearrangement uses TRBV29-1 and TRBJ1-2; tentatively, D is TRBD1 (5 bases). The CDR3 has 13 residues. Germline values: CDR1 SQVTM, CDR2 ANQGSEA. V lost 3 bases, J lost 4 bases, and 12 bases lay in between. This CDR3 is CSVDQGISYGYTF. The DNA for the CDR3 is TGCAGCGTTGACCAGGGTATAAGCTATGGCTACACCTTC.

The sample holds a few counts of this clonotype. The CDR3 loop reads CASSLGGGLPSGNTIYF. For the CDR3, the DNA is TGTGCCAGCAGTTTGGGGGGGGGTTTACCCTCTGGAAACACCATATATTTT. The rearrangement uses TRBV12-3 or TRBV12-4 and TRBJ1-3; D might be TRBD1 (5 bases). This CDR3 contains 17 residues. Trimming took 3 bases from V and 0 from J, leaving 15 bases between them.

Points on this clonotype: The CDR3 ends on some other residue instead of the conserved phenylalanine or tryptophan, so this is likely a read error. This chain joins TRBV7-6 and TRBJ1-1; D is possibly TRBD1 (6 bases). CDR3 size: 15 residues. V lost 3 bases to trimming and J lost 4 bases, with 15 bases between them. CDR1 SGHVS and CDR2 FNYEAQ come from the germline V gene. The chain's CDR3 is CASSLGAGVATEAFL. CDR3 bases: TGTGCCAGCAGCTTGGGGGCGGGGGTTGCCACTGAAGCTTTCTTG.

The table lists this clonotype with a few counts. The genes are TRBV12-5 and TRBJ1-1; weak D call: TRBD1 (5 bases). V shed 0 bases and J shed 4 bases, with 15 bases lying between them. This CDR3 has 16 residues. Germline V lookup: CDR1 LGHNT, CDR2 FRNRAP. The CDR3 sequence: CASGLVTRQRGTEAFF. The CDR3 DNA reads as TGTGCTAGTGGTTTGGTAACGCGGCAGAGGGGCACTGAAGCTTTCTTT.

This clonotype was observed at least ten times. The chain couples TRBV7-2 to TRBJ2-1; 10 positions agree with TRBD2. Germline V lookup: CDR1 SGHTA, CDR2 FQGNSA. V lost 5 bases, J lost 5 bases, and 12 bases stayed unmatched. The CDR3 consists of 17 residues. The CDR3 loop reads CASSPVGGAGGDNEQFF. The CDR3 region has the DNA TGTGCCAGCAGCCCCGTAGGGGGAGCGGGAGGGGACAATGAGCAGTTCTTC.

The chain links TRBV2 to TRBJ2-3, with TRBD2 identical over 7 bases. Germline CDR1 and CDR2: SNHLY and FYNNEI. The ends lost 9 bases at V and 6 bases at J; junction bases unmatched: 6. The CDR3 has 12 amino acids. CDR3 DNA sequence: TGTGCCAGGGGAGGGGTGTATGATACGCAGTATTTT. As protein: CARGGVYDTQYF. The whole variable domain, filled in from reference TRBV2 and TRBJ2-3, reads EPEVTQTPSHQVTQMGQEVILRCVPISNHLYFYWYRQILGQKVEFLVSFYNNEISEKSEIFDDQFSVERPDGSNFTLKIRSTKLEDSAMYFCARGGVYDTQYFGPGTRLTVL.

This clonotype was detected only a few times. One end of the junction fails to match germline, which may point to a read error. V usage is TRBV28 and J usage is TRBJ1-5, with TRBD1 identical over 9 bases. Per germline, CDR1 MDHEN and CDR2 SYDVKM. The length of the CDR3 is 11 residues. The DNA of the CDR3 is TGTGCCAGCAGTTTAGGGACAGGGACGAATTTT. Protein product: CASSLGTGTNF.

Concerning this clonotype: A much more abundant neighbour one base away suggests this may be a read error. The genes are TRBV7-6 and TRBJ2-5; D is undetermined. The CDR3 is 15 amino acids. Germline values: CDR1 SGHVS, CDR2 FNYEAQ. CDR3 DNA sequence: TGTTCCAGCAGCTTCGGGTCGACCAACCAAGAGACCCAGTACTTC. It encodes CSSSFGSTNQETQYF.

The sample holds a few counts of this clonotype. The chain couples TRBV6-6 to TRBJ1-2, with D perhaps matching TRBD1 (5 bases). Trimming pared 2 bases from V and 1 base from J, leaving 11 bases between. The CDR3 has 15 residues. The V gene's germline CDR1 is MNHNY and CDR2 SVGAGI (reference sequence). This chain's CDR3 is CASSYSGRVNYGYTF. For the CDR3, the DNA is TGTGCCAGCAGTTACAGCGGCAGGGTTAACTATGGCTACACCTTC.

CDR3 amino acids: CASSYEASRDYEQYF. DNA for the CDR3: TGTGCCAGCAGTTACGAGGCTAGCCGCGACTACGAGCAGTACTTC. The gene calls are TRBV6-6 and TRBJ2-7; TRBD2 might be the D (5 bases). CDR1 and CDR2 from the germline V gene are MNHNY and SVGAGI (reference sequence). V was trimmed by 2 bases and J by 3 bases, leaving 14 bases between them. The CDR3 length is 15 residues.

Only a few counts were recorded for this clonotype. The chain employs TRBV6-1 and TRBJ2-7; D is perhaps TRBD1 (6 bases). This CDR3 has 14 amino acids. Germline V gives CDR1 MNHNS, CDR2 SASEGT. V was shortened by 10 bases and J by 4 bases, with 20 bases between the two germline ends. CDR3 sequence: CATDDSGAAYEQYF. CDR3 coding DNA: TGTGCCACCGATGACTCAGGGGCCGCTTACGAGCAGTACTTC.

The V call is TRBV29-1, the J call TRBJ2-7; tentatively, D is TRBD1 (6 bases). This CDR3 is 12 amino acids long. Germline CDR1 is SQVTM and CDR2 is ANQGSEA. The germline V and J ends were trimmed by 4 bases and 1 base, with 8 bases remaining between them. DNA of the CDR3: TGCAGCGTTGCAGGACAGTCCTACGAGCAGTACTTC. It encodes CSVAGQSYEQYF.

This clonotype was detected a few times. The chain links TRBV7-3 to TRBJ2-3, with a possible D match to TRBD2 (7 bases). V dropped 3 bases and J dropped 4 bases, with 11 bases sitting between them. The germline V gene encodes CDR1 SGHTA and CDR2 FQGTGA. The CDR3 loop spans 14 amino acids. The CDR3 coding sequence is TGTGCCAGCAGCTTTGGGGGGGCAGCAGATACGCAGTATTTT. Encoded protein: CASSFGGAADTQYF.

The gene calls are TRBV9 and TRBJ2-3; D gene unclear. Trimming left V 4 bases short and J 0 bases short, with 9 bases between. Germline V gene lookup returns CDR1 SGDLS and CDR2 YYNGEE. The CDR3 loop spans 14 amino acids. CDR3 sequence: CASSPRISTDTQYF. CDR3 in DNA: TGTGCCAGCAGCCCAAGAATTAGCACAGATACGCAGTATTTT.

The chain joins TRBV6-6 to TRBJ2-1, with a possible D match to TRBD2 (6 bases). CDR3 length: 15 amino acids. Germline CDR1 and CDR2: MNHNY and SVGAGI (reference sequence). The V gene lost 6 bases and the J gene lost 8 bases, with 20 bases spanning the gap. The chain's CDR3 is CASSLGLVYVYEQFF. The CDR3 DNA reads TGTGCCAGCAGCCTGGGACTGGTATACGTATATGAGCAGTTCTTC.

The chain uses TRBV4-2 and TRBJ1-6; weak D call: TRBD1 (5 bases). The CDR3 has 13 residues. Germline lookup yields CDR1 LGHNA and CDR2 YNFKEQ. The CDR3 region has the DNA TGTGCAAGAAACGGACATACAGCTTCACCCCTCCACTTT. Residues: CARNGHTASPLHF.

In regard to this clonotype: The junction does not match germline at one end; this may be a read error. The rearrangement joins TRBV6-8 to TRBJ2-4, with a possible D match to TRBD1 (6 bases). The CDR3 runs 15 residues. CDR1 and CDR2 (germline): MNHGY, SAAAGT. The CDR3, as DNA: TGTGCCAGCAGTCGCGATCCAGGACAGAAAAACATTCAGTCCTTC. Translation: CASSRDPGQKNIQSF.

J is TRBJ2-2 and V is TRBV15, with a tentative D call TRBD2 (5 bases). CDR3 length equals 16 residues. The germline gives CDR1 LNHNV, CDR2 YYDKDF (reference sequence). V dropped 3 bases and J dropped 7 bases, with 18 bases sitting between them. CDR3 sequence (DNA): TGTGCCACCAGCAGGGTACTAGAGATGGCGGGCGGGGAGCTGTTTTTT. Encoded protein: CATSRVLEMAGGELFF.

This clonotype has a single count. This sequence joins TRBV20-1 and TRBJ2-1; 8 nucleotides line up with TRBD2. Germline values: CDR1 DFQATT, CDR2 SNEGSKA (reference sequence). CDR3 length: 15 amino acids. After removal of 3 bases from V and 7 bases from J, the junction contained 11 bases not matched to a gene. The DNA of the CDR3 is TGCAGTGCTAGGATGAGGAGCGGGAGTTGGAATGAGCAGTTCTTC. Its protein is CSARMRSGSWNEQFF.

This clonotype has a handful of counts. The chain carries TRBV11-2 and TRBJ2-5; D might be TRBD2 (5 bases). The germline V gene has CDR1 SGHAT and CDR2 FQNNGV. This CDR3 spans 17 amino acids. The V end was cut by 1 base, the J end by 7 bases, with 22 bases between. This chain's CDR3 is CASSLGLYSRGSGTQYF. CDR3 DNA sequence: TGTGCCAGCAGCTTAGGGTTGTATAGTCGGGGTTCGGGGACCCAGTACTTC.

The V and J genes are TRBV30 and TRBJ2-3; D unclear. The CDR3 length is 15 residues. The V end was cut by 0 bases, the J end by 0 bases, with 10 bases between. Germline CDR1 reads GTSNPN; CDR2 reads SVGIG (reference sequence). The CDR3 loop reads CAWSVLATSTDTQYF. The CDR3 DNA follows: TGTGCCTGGAGTGTTTTAGCCACTAGCACAGATACGCAGTATTTT.